The entry below gives a single T cell receptor beta chain sequence along with its context. The antigen is unknown. The data were taken from a study of shared clonotypes between healthy human individuals. Study-wide context: Donors consisted of two women and three men between 18 and 49.

Over several immunoSEQ plates, each subset's genomic DNA was distributed in even portions. Original processing notes: For the immunoSEQ data, sequences were junction-only without quality scores, so filtering differed. Method: immunoSEQ multiplex PCR; TCRdb's copy keeps in-frame clones and lacks some. V and J calls and clone size are copied from that table; D and trimming were computed from the DNA. The sample lists more than 2 million clones; 93% were seen once. Broader study findings: Genetic and exposure-history diversity was limited by the small donor number.

CDR1 and CDR2 from the germline V gene are MNHEY and SMNVEV (reference sequence). Losses at the gene ends were 0 bases for V and 9 bases for J; bases not matched to a gene: 6. The CDR3 runs 15 residues. Cells designated naive CD8 were CD45RO-negative and were positively selected for CCR7, with terminally differentiated effector memory CD45RA+ cells excluded. The J gene is TRBJ2-1, the V gene TRBV27; 9 nucleotides align to TRBD2. Sample: naive CD8+ T cells from PBMCs. The TCR was taken from a man aged 18 to 30 in good health. Some clones in this sample may be carry-over from other donors' samples. The CDR3 region has the DNA TGTGCCAGCAGTTTATCGGGTAGACTAGCGGTTGAGCAGTTCTTC. This translates into CASSLSGRLAVEQFF.